This entry lists 18 T cell receptor beta chains sequenced from one sample in a study of Ad26.COV2.S vaccination and SARS-CoV-2 variants. Measured with immunoSEQ multiplex PCR; TCRdb has only the in-frame clones, and not every one. The sample has about 680,000 clones; roughly 90% are singletons. Noted treatment: 19 received Ad26.COV2.S at low or high dose, single or two shots; several received placebo; per-sample allocation not given. The samples were gathered on day 63 after the first injection of vaccine or placebo. Sequencing was performed on peripheral blood, taken in a trial of Ad26.COV2.S vaccine versus placebo. These receptors originate from a person aged 18 to 59 who received the Ad26.COV2.S COVID-19 vaccine or a placebo.

The V gene is TRBV30, the J gene TRBJ2-7; D remains unclear. The germline gives CDR1 GTSNPN, CDR2 SVGIG (reference sequence). Trimming shortened V by 2 bases and J by 1 base, and 15 bases separated the two germline ends. The CDR3 sequence is 15 residues long. This CDR3 reads CAWSTLGVLSYEQYF. CDR3 coding DNA: TGTGCCTGGAGTACCCTGGGCGTGCTATCCTACGAGCAGTACTTC.

In its sample, this clone was seen once. The rearrangement links TRBV19 to TRBJ2-3, with 8 bases that match TRBD2. With V trimmed by 5 bases and J by 3 bases, 7 bases remained unmatched. CDR1 and CDR2 (germline): LNHDA, SQIVND (reference sequence). The length of the CDR3 is 15 residues. Here the CDR3 DNA reads TGTGCCAGTAGTGGTGATGCGGGGGGTACAGATACGCAGTATTTT. Protein product: CASSGDAGGTDTQYF.

Details on this clone: A junction boundary mismatches the germline segment, possibly from a read error. The V gene is TRBV4-2, the J gene TRBJ2-7; TRBD2 aligns across 14 bases. The CDR3 extends over 15 amino acids. CDR1 and CDR2 from the germline V gene are LGHNA and YNFKEQ. For the CDR3, the DNA is TGTGCCAGCAGCCAAGATATGAGACTAGCGGGAGGGGCCGACTTC. It yields the protein CASSQDMRLAGGADF.

The V and J genes are TRBV30 and TRBJ2-5, with D perhaps matching TRBD1 (6 bases). The V end lost 4 bases, the J end lost 5 bases, and 14 bases lay between the germline ends. This CDR3 has 13 amino acids. Germline CDR1 GTSNPN, CDR2 SVGIG (reference sequence). CDR3 sequence reads: CAWNRDGGETQYF. CDR3 DNA: TGTGCCTGGAACAGGGACGGCGGGGAGACCCAGTACTTC.

This sequence joins TRBV9 and TRBJ2-5; no reliable D call. Germline assignment: CDR1 SGDLS and CDR2 YYNGEE. CDR3 size: 14 residues. V lost 3 bases and J lost 2, with 11 bases in between. CDR3 residues: CASSADSVQETQYF. In DNA form, the CDR3 reads TGTGCCAGCAGCGCCGACTCAGTACAAGAGACCCAGTACTTC.

The V and J genes are TRBV5-6 and TRBJ1-4; TRBD1 is a possible D gene (5 bases). The V end was cut by 4 bases, the J end by 6 bases, with 13 bases between. CDR3 length equals 14 residues. Per the germline V gene, CDR1 is SGHDT and CDR2 is YYEEEE. The CDR3 region is CASSPRGTDEKLFF. Written as DNA, the CDR3 is TGTGCCAGCAGCCCCCGGGGGACTGATGAAAAACTGTTTTTT.

This rearrangement joins TRBV24-1 to TRBJ2-5; D not resolved. The CDR3 runs to 11 residues. Germline CDR1 and CDR2: KGHDR and SFDVKD. Trimming took 7 bases from V and 5 from J, leaving 7 bases between them. The CDR3 DNA follows: TGTGCCACCAGCGAGTGGGAGACCCAGTACTTC. Encoded protein: CATSEWETQYF.

In its sample, this clone was seen a few times. The V call is TRBV6-5, the J call TRBJ1-1; weak D call: TRBD1 (6 bases). Trimming shortened V by 0 bases and J by 2 bases, and 13 bases separated the two germline ends. There are 16 residues in the CDR3. Germline-derived CDR1 and CDR2 are MNHEY and SVGAGI. CDR3 loop: CASSYSTGTINTEAFF. CDR3 bases: TGTGCCAGCAGTTACTCGACCGGGACAATAAACACTGAAGCTTTCTTT.

The chain uses TRBV18 and TRBJ2-5, with a possible D match to TRBD2 (5 bases). Germline CDR1 KGHSH, CDR2 LQKENI. The ends were cut back, 2 bases at V and 1 base at J, with 11 bases in the middle. This CDR3 comprises 15 residues. This CDR3 is CASSPSVAPQETQYF. In DNA, the CDR3 is TGTGCCAGCTCACCATCGGTAGCGCCCCAAGAGACCCAGTACTTC. The full variable domain, rest sourced from reference TRBV18 and TRBJ2-5, is NAGVMQNPRHLVRRRGQEARLRCSPMKGHSHVYWYRQLPEEGLKFMVYLQKENIIDESGMPKERFSAEFPKEGPSILRIQQVVRGDSAAYFCASSPSVAPQETQYFGPGTRLLVL.

V usage is TRBV5-1 and J usage is TRBJ2-7; D unresolved. V was trimmed by 0 bases and J by 0 bases, leaving 7 bases between them. The CDR3 spans 14 residues. From germline, CDR1 is SGHRS and CDR2 YFSETQ. CDR3 in amino acids: CASSLVVSSYEQYF. CDR3 nucleotide sequence: TGCGCCAGCAGCTTGGTTGTCAGCTCCTACGAGCAGTACTTC.

About this clone itself: Other nucleotide sequences from this sample produce the same CDR3. CDR3 bases: TGTGCCAGCAGCCAAGGACAGGGAAGAACTGAAGCTTTCTTT. It encodes CASSQGQGRTEAFF. This chain connects TRBV3-1 (or the pseudogene TRBV3-2) to TRBJ1-1; 7 bases are a match to TRBD1. V gave up 1 base and J gave up 5 bases; unmatched junction bases: 4. The germline V gene encodes CDR1 LGHDT and CDR2 YNNKEL (reference sequence). This CDR3 comprises 14 residues.

The V and J genes are TRBV2 and TRBJ2-5; D not certain. V was cut by 5 bases and J by 1 base, with 11 bases left in between. Germline V lookup: CDR1 SNHLY, CDR2 FYNNEI. CDR3 size: 14 residues. CDR3 sequence: CASSNYATQETQYF. CDR3 bases: TGTGCCAGCAGTAACTACGCGACCCAAGAGACCCAGTACTTC.

The genes are TRBV27 and TRBJ1-5; the D is unclear. The CDR3 is 13 amino acids. CDR1 is MNHEY, CDR2 SMNVEV, per germline (reference sequence). Trimming cost V 3 bases and J 10 bases, with 13 bases left between them. Here the CDR3 reads CASSLGGEVPQHF. As DNA, the CDR3 is TGTGCCAGCAGTTTGGGTGGGGAGGTCCCCCAGCATTTT.

The genes are TRBV7-9 and TRBJ2-6; D ambiguous. Trimming removed 5 bases from V and 1 base from J, with 9 bases in between. The CDR3 has 15 amino acids. Germline-derived CDR1 and CDR2 are SEHNR and FQNEAQ (reference sequence). This CDR3 reads CASSPAWSGANVLTF. Here the CDR3 DNA reads TGTGCCAGCAGCCCAGCCTGGTCTGGGGCCAACGTCCTGACTTTC. Drawing the rest from reference TRBV7-9 and TRBJ2-6, the complete variable domain is DTGVSQNPRHKITKRGQNVTFRCDPISEHNRLYWYRQTLGQGPEFLTYFQNEAQLEKSRLLSDRFSAERPKGSFSTLEIQRTEQGDSAMYLCASSPAWSGANVLTFGAGSRLTVL.

The CDR3 nucleotides are TGTGCCAGCAGTTTGGGATCGTCTGGCTACACCTTC. Protein: CASSLGSSGYTF. The V call is TRBV12-3 or TRBV12-4, the J call TRBJ1-2; D is unclear. The CDR3 loop spans 12 amino acids. V dropped 3 bases and J dropped 7 bases, with 9 bases sitting between them.

The V call is TRBV7-2, the J call TRBJ1-6; 8 nucleotides line up with TRBD1. Germline V CDR1 and CDR2: SGHTA, FQGNSA. The CDR3 loop spans 14 amino acids. V lost 7 bases and J lost 3; bases outside the gene matches: 2. The DNA for the CDR3 is TGTGCCAGCAAGACAGGGGTCTATAATTCACCCCTCCACTTT. This sequence encodes CASKTGVYNSPLHF.

V gene TRBV27 combines with J gene TRBJ1-2; D might be TRBD1 (6 bases). The V gene's germline CDR1 is MNHEY and CDR2 SMNVEV (reference sequence). The CDR3 has 16 amino acids. Trimming left V 3 bases short and J 7 bases short, with 21 bases between. The DNA for the CDR3 is TGTGCCAGCAGTTTTTCGGTATTCAGGGGAGCGAGTGGCTACACCTTC. Amino acids: CASSFSVFRGASGYTF.

The chain couples TRBV2 to TRBJ1-6, with a weak D call TRBD1 (6 bases). Germline CDR1 SNHLY, CDR2 FYNNEI. The CDR3 length is 14 residues. With 7 bases removed from V and 8 bases from J, the gap between germline ends came to 15 bases. In nucleotides, the CDR3 is TGTGCCAGCATAGGCACAGGGAGGTATTCACCCCTCCACTTT. This translates into CASIGTGRYSPLHF.